This TCR beta chain was sequenced during a study of regulatory T cells in long-lasting Graves disease. CDR3-region Arm-PCR and iRepertoire HTBI primers produced the TCR beta libraries. MiXCR, run by TCRdb on the multiplex PCR reads, gives a single entry per CDR3 protein. This table holds about 470,000 distinct CDR3 sequences, around 20% found once. About this clonotype itself: Its antigen remains unknown.

Overall study findings and caveats: Those with persistent disease had in common more public clonotypes (2,741) than new patients (approximately 890). TRBV28, TRBJ1-2 and TRBJ2-5 emerged as the favored segments in persistent disease. Patients with persistent Graves' had lower TCR diversity than newly diagnosed patients.

CDR3 length: 16 residues. V lost 4 bases to trimming and J lost 0 bases; unmatched junction nucleotides: 4. Germline lookup yields CDR1 LNHDA and CDR2 SQIVND (reference sequence). Time point in this sample: persistent/refractory GD, antithyroid drugs over 5 years with positive TRAb. Extracted PBMC RNA gave rise to the TCR library. Diagnosing Graves' disease relied on the American Thyroid Association guidelines. The chain carries TRBV19 and TRBJ2-4; 9 bases agree with TRBD1. This sequence was found in a female donor with Graves disease. Here the sequenced sample was peripheral blood mononuclear cells (PBMCs), taken when the disease was refractory, from a patient treated with antithyroid drugs. The CDR3 region is CASSRGQGIAKNIQYF. CDR3 coding DNA: TGTGCCAGTAGTAGAGGACAGGGGATAGCCAAAAACATTCAGTACTTC.